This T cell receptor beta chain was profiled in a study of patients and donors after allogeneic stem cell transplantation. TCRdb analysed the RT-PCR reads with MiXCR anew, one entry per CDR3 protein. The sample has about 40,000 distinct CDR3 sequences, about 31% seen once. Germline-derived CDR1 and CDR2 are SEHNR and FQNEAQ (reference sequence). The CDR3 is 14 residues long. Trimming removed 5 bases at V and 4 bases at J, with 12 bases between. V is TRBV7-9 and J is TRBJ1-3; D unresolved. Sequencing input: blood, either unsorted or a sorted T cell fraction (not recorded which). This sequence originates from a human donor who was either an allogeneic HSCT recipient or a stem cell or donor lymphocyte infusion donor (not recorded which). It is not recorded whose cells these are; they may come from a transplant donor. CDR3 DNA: TGTGCCAGCAGCCTCTTCCTGAGGGGAAACACCATATATTTT. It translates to CASSLFLRGNTIYF.